This TCR beta chain was sequenced in a study of shared clonotypes between healthy human individuals. Findings of the study overall: Shared across several donors were 5% to 6% of the naive CD4 clonotypes. Naive subsets tended to show greater estimated richness than memory subsets.

Some clones are missing from TCRdb's copy, which holds only in-frame ones; the method was immunoSEQ multiplex PCR. The sample records millions of clones, 93% being singletons. For this clone: The antigen is unknown.

Germline V gene lookup returns CDR1 MGHDK and CDR2 SYGVNS. Trimming removed 4 bases from V and 0 bases from J, with 15 bases in between. This CDR3 has 16 amino acids. Positively selected for CCR7, the CD45RO-negative cells used as naive CD8 cells excluded terminally differentiated effector memory CD45RA+ cells. Every contributor of samples was a Caucasian grown-up residing in Nashville, Tennessee. V is TRBV25-1 and J is TRBJ1-2; maybe TRBD1 (6 bases). The receptor comes from a man aged 18 to 35 in good health. Some clones in this sample may be carry-over from other donors' samples. Source material: naive CD8+ T cells from PBMCs. CDR3 nucleotide sequence: TGTGCCAGCAGTGGGGCACTCGGGACAACTAACTATGGCTACACCTTC. As protein: CASSGALGTTNYGYTF.